Here is one T cell receptor beta chain with its context. Its specificity is unknown. The source of the sample is a study of T cells in localized non-small cell lung cancer. General study results and limits: Maximal T cell clonality occurred in uninvolved adjacent lung, with tumor ranking below it. Multi-region tumor sequencing was not done, so intratumor heterogeneity could not be excluded. Researchers found a median around 50 of the top 100 tumor clones in adjacent lung. Elevated circulating T cell density in blood was associated with longer overall survival.

The germline V gene encodes CDR1 MNHNS and CDR2 SASEGT. The CDR3 is 13 residues long. V lost 7 bases to trimming and J lost 2 bases; unmatched junction nucleotides: 4. Measured with immunoSEQ multiplex PCR; TCRdb has only the in-frame clones, and not every one. The sample lists tens of thousands of clones, over 85% occurring once. The starting material was peripheral blood, obtained before any cancer treatment. The sequence derives from a female donor of 60 years or more with stage I lung adenocarcinoma. V gene TRBV6-1 combines with J gene TRBJ2-5, with 7 positions matching TRBD1. The CDR3 nucleotides are TGTGCCAGCATGAGGGGGCGTCAAGAGACCCAGTACTTC. Protein product: CASMRGRQETQYF.